The rows below give T cell receptor beta chains drawn from one sample of a study of beta chain features in type 1 diabetes. The table came from immunoSEQ multiplex PCR; TCRdb's copy has only in-frame clones and leaves some out. The sample records about 450,000 clones, about an eighth being singletons. Sequencing used naive CD4+ T cells from blood. All receptors come from a woman younger than 30 in good health. Both conserved end residues are part of each CDR3. The D gene is left open where the match is weak. Where a row states a size, it is once, few, many or the class of an expanded clone; other rows omit it.

j_call d_call clone_size v_call cdr3_aa cdr3_nt
TRBJ2-7 NA NA TRBV4-3 CASSQDLGSYEQYF TGCGCCAGCAGCCAGGACCTAGGTTCCTACGAGCAGTACTTC
TRBJ2-3 NA few TRBV28 CASSRDTTDTQYF TGTGCCAGCAGCCGGGACACCACAGATACGCAGTATTTT
TRBJ1-2 NA NA TRBV7-9 CASEKTGLYGYTF TGTGCCAGCGAGAAAACAGGCCTCTATGGCTACACCTTC
TRBJ2-7 TRBD2 NA TRBV29-1 CSVAWTSGDYEQYF TGCAGCGTTGCTTGGACTAGCGGGGACTACGAGCAGTACTTC
TRBJ2-1 NA few TRBV2 CASSVYNEQFF TGTGCCAGCAGTGTATACAATGAGCAGTTCTTC
TRBJ2-7 NA few TRBV4-3 CASSQGAGARLEQYF TGCGCCAGCAGCCAAGGGGCCGGGGCGAGGCTCGAGCAGTACTTC
TRBJ2-1 NA NA TRBV2 CASSDEGSSYNEQFF TGTGCCAGCAGTGACGAGGGGAGCTCCTACAATGAGCAGTTCTTC
TRBJ2-1 NA NA TRBV6-1 CASRNRVTYNEQFF TGTGCCAGCAGGAACAGGGTTACCTACAATGAGCAGTTCTTC
TRBJ2-2 NA NA TRBV15 CATSRVGVGFTGELFF TGTGCCACCAGCAGAGTGGGGGTTGGTTTTACCGGGGAGCTGTTTTTT
TRBJ1-5 NA few TRBV4-3 CASSQDLDQPQHF TGCGCCAGCAGCCAAGATCTCGATCAGCCCCAGCATTTT
TRBJ1-2 NA NA TRBV29-1 CSVRQGGRGYTF TGCAGCGTTAGGCAGGGAGGCCGTGGCTACACCTTC
TRBJ1-1 NA NA TRBV7-2 CASSLVTGPTTEAFF TGTGCCAGCAGCTTAGTGACTGGCCCAACGACTGAAGCTTTCTTT
TRBJ2-6 NA NA TRBV2 CASGEAGANVLTF TGTGCCAGCGGTGAAGCTGGGGCCAACGTCCTGACTTTC
TRBJ2-5 NA few TRBV7-2 CASSLSMKTQYF TGTGCCAGCAGCTTAAGCATGAAGACCCAGTACTTC
TRBJ2-3 NA NA TRBV7-6 CASSLAGGQPTDTQYF TGTGCCAGCAGCTTAGCGGGCGGACAACCCACAGATACGCAGTATTTT
TRBJ2-1 NA few TRBV4-1 CASSQFLGVANNEQFF TGCGCCAGCAGCCAATTCTTAGGCGTGGCGAACAATGAGCAGTTCTTC
TRBJ2-4 TRBD2 few TRBV19 CATAGSGGLLAKNIQYF TGTGCCACCGCGGGTAGCGGGGGCCTATTAGCCAAAAACATTCAGTACTTC
TRBJ1-6 NA NA TRBV7-2 CASSLSGGKNSPLHF TGTGCCAGCAGCTTAAGCGGGGGAAAGAATTCACCCCTCCACTTT
TRBJ2-3 NA NA TRBV28 CASSFGRGGTDTQYF TGTGCCAGCAGTTTCGGTAGAGGCGGCACAGATACGCAGTATTTT
TRBJ1-1 NA NA TRBV5-1 CASSLFPSTEAFF TGCGCCAGCAGCTTATTCCCGAGCACTGAAGCTTTCTTT
TRBJ2-5 NA NA TRBV7-9 CASSLIQQETQYF TGTGCCAGCAGCTTAATACAGCAAGAGACCCAGTACTTC
TRBJ1-3 NA NA TRBV29-1 CSVGVATSGNTIYF TGCAGCGTGGGTGTCGCGACCTCTGGAAACACCATATATTTT
TRBJ2-5 NA NA TRBV19 CASSILGGALETQYF TGTGCCAGTAGTATTTTGGGTGGAGCATTAGAGACCCAGTACTTC
TRBJ1-6 NA NA TRBV19 CASSIEWGRSPLHF TGTGCCAGTAGTATAGAGTGGGGACGGTCACCCCTCCACTTT
TRBJ1-4 NA few TRBV29-1 CSVFGQGGEKLFF TGCAGCGTTTTCGGGCAGGGTGGTGAAAAACTGTTTTTT
TRBJ1-1 NA few TRBV29-1 CSAEEVQTEAFF TGCAGCGCAGAAGAGGTACAAACTGAAGCTTTCTTT
TRBJ2-1 NA NA TRBV29-1 CSGQTSSYNEQFF TGCAGCGGTCAGACTAGCTCCTACAATGAGCAGTTCTTC
TRBJ2-5 TRBD1 few TRBV7-9 CASSLVIRTGLGETQYF TGTGCCAGCAGCTTAGTAATAAGGACAGGGCTAGGAGAGACCCAGTACTTC
TRBJ2-1 TRBD2 NA TRBV4-1 CASRPSGRLYNEQFF TGCGCCAGCAGACCTAGCGGGAGATTATACAATGAGCAGTTCTTC